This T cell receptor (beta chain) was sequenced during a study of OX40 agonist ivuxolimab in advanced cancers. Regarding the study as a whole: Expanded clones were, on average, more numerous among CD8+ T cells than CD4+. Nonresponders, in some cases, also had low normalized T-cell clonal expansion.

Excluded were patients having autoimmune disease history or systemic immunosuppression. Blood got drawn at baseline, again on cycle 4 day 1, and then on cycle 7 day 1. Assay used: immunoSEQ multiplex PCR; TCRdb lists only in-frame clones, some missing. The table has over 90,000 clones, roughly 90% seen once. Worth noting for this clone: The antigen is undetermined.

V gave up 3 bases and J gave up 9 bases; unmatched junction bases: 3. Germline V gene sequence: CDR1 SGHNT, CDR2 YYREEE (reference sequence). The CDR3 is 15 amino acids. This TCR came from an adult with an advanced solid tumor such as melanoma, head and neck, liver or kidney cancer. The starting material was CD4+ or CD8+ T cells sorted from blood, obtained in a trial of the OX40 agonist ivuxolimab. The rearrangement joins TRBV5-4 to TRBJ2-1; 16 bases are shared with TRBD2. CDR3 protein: CASSSGTSGRGEQFF. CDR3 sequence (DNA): TGTGCCAGCAGCTCCGGGACTAGCGGGAGGGGTGAGCAGTTCTTC. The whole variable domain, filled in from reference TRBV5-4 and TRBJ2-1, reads ETGVTQSPTHLIKTRGQQVTLRCSSQSGHNTVSWYQQALGQGPQFIFQYYREEENGRGNFPPRFSGLQFPNYSSELNVNALELDDSALYLCASSSGTSGRGEQFFGPGTRLTVL.